This entry lists 27 T cell receptor beta chains sequenced from one sample in a study of blood T cell repertoires in COVID-19 (dated by TCRdb to 2019 to 2021). Library construction relied on the immunoSEQ multiplex PCR assay. TCRdb's version of the immuneACCESS table is confined to in-frame rearrangements and falls short of the full clone set. An unresolved V gene accounts for under half of the shortfall where checked; the remainder is of unknown origin. In this sample the table shows about 320,000 clones, about 83% of which occur a single time. Around 1.5% of the sample comes from the top ten. Sequenced material: peripheral blood. These TCRs come from a woman in her forties or fifties with acute or convalescent COVID-19.

The J gene is TRBJ1-1, the V gene TRBV11-1; 10 bases map to TRBD1. Germline V gives CDR1 SGHAT, CDR2 FQDESV (reference sequence). The J segment lost 5 bases and the V segment lost 5 bases, leaving 5 bases of the junction unmatched. The CDR3 extends over 14 amino acids. CDR3: CASSTTGGRTEAFF. In DNA form, the CDR3 reads TGTGCCAGCAGCACGACAGGGGGCCGTACTGAAGCTTTCTTT.

The chain couples TRBV5-4 to TRBJ2-3; weak D call: TRBD2 (6 bases). CDR1 is SGHNT, CDR2 YYREEE, per germline (reference sequence). The CDR3 consists of 14 residues. The germline V and J ends were trimmed by 0 bases and 9 bases, with 14 bases remaining between them. The chain's CDR3 is CASSLGLESDTQYF. As DNA, the CDR3 is TGTGCCAGCAGCTTGGGACTAGAGAGCGACACGCAGTATTTT. Supplemented by reference TRBV5-4 and TRBJ2-3, the full variable domain reads ETGVTQSPTHLIKTRGQQVTLRCSSQSGHNTVSWYQQALGQGPQFIFQYYREEENGRGNFPPRFSGLQFPNYSSELNVNALELDDSALYLCASSLGLESDTQYFGPGTRLTVL.

The sample holds one count of this clone. The V call is TRBV24-1, the J call TRBJ2-3, with D possibly TRBD1 on 6 matching bases. The V gene lost 0 bases and the J gene lost 4 bases, with 10 bases spanning the gap. The CDR3 sequence is 15 residues long. Germline-derived CDR1 and CDR2 are KGHDR and SFDVKD. The CDR3 bases are TGTGCCACCAGTGATTTGTTGGGGGCTGCAGATACGCAGTATTTT. It translates to CATSDLLGAADTQYF.

This clone occurred a few times. This chain uses TRBV7-2 with TRBJ2-7; 7 bases align to TRBD1. The J segment lost 3 bases and the V segment lost 5 bases, leaving 7 bases of the junction unmatched. CDR1 SGHTA and CDR2 FQGNSA come from the germline V gene. This CDR3 region has 14 residues. The CDR3 spells CASSQRTGDYEQYF. CDR3 bases: TGTGCCAGCAGCCAGAGGACAGGAGACTACGAGCAGTACTTC.

The chain couples TRBV6-5 to TRBJ2-7, with D hard to call. Germline assignment: CDR1 MNHEY and CDR2 SVGAGI. The CDR3 has 14 residues. Trimming took off 4 bases at V and 3 bases at J, with 13 bases between the two ends. CDR3 DNA: TGTGCCAGCAGTTCCCCTTACCGAGACTACGAGCAGTACTTC. Its translation is CASSSPYRDYEQYF.

The chain recombines TRBV18 with TRBJ1-1; a possible D gene is TRBD1 (6 bases). V shed 4 bases and J shed 0 bases, with 12 bases lying between them. In germline, CDR1 is KGHSH, CDR2 LQKENI. There are 15 residues in the CDR3. The CDR3 DNA sequence: TGTGCCAGCTCACTCGGACAGTCCATGAACACTGAAGCTTTCTTT. This encodes CASSLGQSMNTEAFF.

This clone has only a few counts. The chain joins TRBV7-9 to TRBJ1-2; 8 bases map to TRBD1. This CDR3 contains 13 residues. Germline V gene data show CDR1 as SEHNR and CDR2 as FQNEAQ (reference sequence). Trimming took 5 bases from V and 4 from J; bases not matched to a gene: 3. The CDR3: CASSLTGGYGYTF. The CDR3 DNA reads TGTGCCAGCAGCCTAACAGGGGGCTATGGCTACACCTTC.

The CDR3 nucleotides read TGTGCCAGCAGTTACACCGGGACAGGGGGTTACGAGCAGTACTTC. This encodes CASSYTGTGGYEQYF. The V call is TRBV6-5, the J call TRBJ2-7, with 11 bases aligning to TRBD1. The CDR3 extends over 15 amino acids. V trimming: 2 bases; J trimming: 4 bases; junction bases outside the gene matches: 4. CDR1 is MNHEY, CDR2 SVGAGI, per germline.

The V gene is TRBV7-8, the J gene TRBJ2-1, with TRBD2 matching over 11 bases. The J segment lost 8 bases and the V segment lost 7 bases, leaving 1 base of the junction unmatched. Germline CDR1 reads SGHVS; CDR2 reads FQNEAQ. This CDR3 is built from 12 residues. CDR3 protein: CASKTSGDEQFF. The CDR3 DNA reads as TGTGCCAGCAAGACTAGCGGGGATGAGCAGTTCTTC.

The chain recombines TRBV14 with TRBJ2-7; TRBD1 matches 12 bases. This CDR3 has 19 residues. The V and J ends lost 1 base and 3 bases, in that order; junction bases with no gene match: 13. Germline V CDR1 and CDR2: SGHDN, FVKESK. Written as DNA, the CDR3 is TGTGCCAGCAGCCAAGGGGGGGACAGGGGGCTTAACGGCTACTACGAGCAGTACTTC. The encoded protein is CASSQGGDRGLNGYYEQYF.

V gene TRBV5-4 combines with J gene TRBJ2-3, with 10 bases matching TRBD2. CDR1 SGHNT and CDR2 YYREEE come from the germline V gene (reference sequence). J was trimmed by 3 bases and V by 2 bases; bases with no gene match: 6. The CDR3 is 16 amino acids. The CDR3 region is CASSLKASGRTDTQYF. CDR3 coding DNA: TGTGCCAGCAGCTTAAAAGCTAGCGGGAGAACAGATACGCAGTATTTT.

This rearrangement joins TRBV7-3 to TRBJ2-2; a possible D gene is TRBD1 (5 bases). The CDR3 is made up of 15 amino acids. The V gene's germline CDR1 is SGHTA and CDR2 FQGTGA. V was cut by 5 bases and J by 0 bases, with 10 bases left in between. CDR3 DNA sequence: TGTGCCAGCAGCCGGACACCCGCGAACACCGGGGAGCTGTTTTTT. Protein product: CASSRTPANTGELFF.

This clone was picked up a small number of times. The DNA for the CDR3 is TGCGCCAGCAGCCAAGATTTACGGTATTTGCCCGGGAACACCATATATTTT. Its protein product is CASSQDLRYLPGNTIYF. This sequence joins TRBV4-1 and TRBJ1-3; D is unclear. Trimming cost V 0 bases and J 7 bases, with 19 bases left between them. Germline loops: CDR1 MGHRA, CDR2 YSYEKL. This CDR3 is 17 amino acids long.

This clone was recorded a few times. This sequence joins TRBV2 and TRBJ2-1, with 15 bases fitting TRBD2. CDR1 and CDR2 from the germline V gene are SNHLY and FYNNEI. The J segment lost 6 bases and the V segment lost 5 bases, leaving 11 bases of the junction unmatched. The CDR3 loop spans 18 amino acids. The CDR3 bases are TGTGCCAGCAGTCCGGGACTAGCGGGAGGCCCCACGTCCAATGAGCAGTTCTTC. Translating it yields CASSPGLAGGPTSNEQFF.

This clone was picked up one time. This chain joins TRBV15 and TRBJ1-6, with no clear D. V lost 5 bases and J lost 4, with 12 bases in between. The CDR3 contains 15 residues. CDR1 LNHNV and CDR2 YYDKDF come from the germline V gene (reference sequence). This chain's CDR3 is CATSRRSDYNSPLHF. In nucleotides, the CDR3 is TGTGCCACCAGCCGGAGGTCGGATTATAATTCACCCCTCCACTTT.

The J gene is TRBJ1-4, the V gene TRBV27, with TRBD1 identical over 7 bases. The junction had 7 bases not matched to a gene; V was cut back by 0 bases and J by 3 bases. Per the germline V gene, CDR1 is MNHEY and CDR2 is SMNVEV (reference sequence). The CDR3 length is 17 residues. CDR3: CASSLSWTGDPNEKLFF. The CDR3, as DNA: TGTGCCAGCAGTTTATCTTGGACAGGCGACCCTAATGAAAAACTGTTTTTT.

The rearrangement joins TRBV7-8 to TRBJ2-7, with 8 bases aligning to TRBD2. Germline CDR1 is SGHVS and CDR2 is FQNEAQ. The CDR3 covers 16 residues. V dropped 1 base and J dropped 4; count of bases not matched to a gene: 9. The CDR3 loop is CASSLGISGSDYEQYF. CDR3 in DNA: TGTGCCAGCAGCTTAGGTATCAGCGGGAGTGATTACGAGCAGTACTTC.

V usage is TRBV19 and J usage is TRBJ2-3, with D perhaps matching TRBD1 (5 bases). Germline CDR1 reads LNHDA; CDR2 reads SQIVND (reference sequence). V lost 4 bases, J lost 3 bases, and 11 bases lay in between. The CDR3 sequence is 14 residues long. CDR3: CASSNRQNTDTQYF. The CDR3 DNA is TGTGCCAGTAGTAATAGACAGAATACAGATACGCAGTATTTT.

Points on this clone: The identical CDR3 is also encoded by other nucleotide sequences in the sample. The gene calls are TRBV6-5 and TRBJ2-7; a possible D gene is TRBD2 (6 bases). Germline lookup yields CDR1 MNHEY and CDR2 SVGAGI. Trimming cost V 6 bases and J 1 base, with 10 bases left between them. CDR3 length: 13 amino acids. In DNA form, the CDR3 reads TGTGCCAGCAGCCCACGGGGGTCCTACGAGCAGTACTTC. Amino acid sequence: CASSPRGSYEQYF.

The chain recombines TRBV19 with TRBJ1-1; 9 nucleotides match TRBD1. The CDR3 is 16 residues long. J was trimmed by 4 bases and V by 4 bases; bases with no gene match: 10. Germline V gene lookup returns CDR1 LNHDA and CDR2 SQIVND (reference sequence). The CDR3 sequence: CASSKPDRGWGTEAFF. The DNA of the CDR3 is TGTGCCAGTAGTAAACCGGACAGGGGATGGGGCACTGAAGCTTTCTTT.

The chain carries TRBV28 and TRBJ1-5, with 8 bases fitting TRBD1. Germline CDR1 and CDR2: MDHEN and SYDVKM. After removal of 5 bases from V and 6 bases from J, the junction contained 9 bases not matched to a gene. The CDR3 loop spans 15 amino acids. This CDR3 reads CASSPGRGPGQPQHF. CDR3 nucleotides: TGTGCCAGCAGTCCCGGCAGGGGGCCTGGTCAGCCCCAGCATTTT.

V and J are TRBV6-5 and TRBJ1-6; D is possibly TRBD1 (6 bases). V was cut by 8 bases and J by 7 bases, with 12 bases left in between. Germline CDR1 and CDR2: MNHEY and SVGAGI. This CDR3 is 13 amino acids long. As DNA, the CDR3 is TGTGCCAGCCAGGGGAATACGAATTCACCCCTCCACTTT. Translation gives CASQGNTNSPLHF.

The J gene is TRBJ1-4, the V gene TRBV6-5; 9 positions match TRBD1. V shed 7 bases and J 5 bases; nucleotides not matched to a gene: 8. The CDR3 covers 15 residues. Germline V gene sequence: CDR1 MNHEY, CDR2 SVGAGI. CDR3 amino acids: CASTTGGQINEKLFF. For the CDR3, the DNA is TGTGCCAGCACCACAGGGGGCCAAATCAATGAAAAACTGTTTTTT.

The chain joins TRBV28 to TRBJ1-4; 9 nucleotides align to TRBD1. The CDR3 loop spans 17 amino acids. Germline-derived CDR1 and CDR2 are MDHEN and SYDVKM. The trim removed 6 bases at V and 4 bases at J, leaving 12 bases unmatched. Here the CDR3 DNA reads TGTGCCAGCAGCGCCCGGACAGGGGCCCGGGTTAATGAAAAACTGTTTTTT. Translated: CASSARTGARVNEKLFF. The entire variable domain, with the rest obtained from reference TRBV28 and TRBJ1-4, is as follows: DVKVTQSSRYLVKRTGEKVFLECVQDMDHENMFWYRQDPGLGLRLIYFSYDVKMKEKGDIPEGYSVSREKKERFSLILESASTNQTSMYLCASSARTGARVNEKLFFGSGTQLSVL.

V is TRBV5-6 and J is TRBJ1-4, with D possibly being TRBD1 (6 bases). Deletions cut 1 base from V and 6 bases from J, with 13 bases between. CDR3 length equals 15 residues. The germline V gene encodes CDR1 SGHDT and CDR2 YYEEEE. This CDR3 is CASSLTGLVDEKLFF. Here the CDR3 DNA reads TGTGCCAGCAGCTTGACAGGGCTGGTCGATGAAAAACTGTTTTTT.

The DNA of the CDR3 is TGTGCCAGCAGTCCCAGTAACGGGAGGGCCGGGTCCAAAAACATTCAGTACTTC. As protein: CASSPSNGRAGSKNIQYF. The J gene is TRBJ2-4, the V gene TRBV28, with 8 bases identical to TRBD2. Looked up from germline, CDR1 is MDHEN and CDR2 is SYDVKM. The CDR3 loop spans 18 amino acids. Unmatched junction bases numbered 14, after V lost 5 bases and J lost 2 bases.

The gene calls are TRBV21-1 and TRBJ2-5; the table calls TRBD2, which could not be checked here. TRBV21-1 corresponds to a pseudogene. The CDR3 spans 18 residues. CDR3 amino acids: CASSKTKHGQGGLETQYF. CDR3 in DNA: TGTGCCAGCAGCAAAACTAAACACGGGCAGGGAGGTCTCGAGACCCAGTACTTC.